This T cell receptor (beta chain) was identified during a study of CD8 T cells in Susac syndrome (dated by TCRdb to about 2019). About the study as a whole: Among the sequenced Susac syndrome patients, five or six had clinically active disease and under ten were in clinical remission. At the time of blood withdrawal, Susac syndrome patients were either therapy-naive, taking corticosteroids (with some also receiving IVIg), or on IVIg alone. Whether CD8+ T cell activation and differentiation in Susac syndrome was antigen driven was tested using repertoire sequencing.

RNA was extracted with the RNeasy kit and 0.5 to 1 ug was reverse transcribed using random hexamers. The immunoSEQ multiplex PCR assay, which covers 54 Vbeta and 13 Jbeta segments, was used to amplify TCR beta CDR3 regions. To correct PCR amplification bias, a synthetic template baseline was used for both primer optimization and computational correction. The study's processing was this. Reads were assigned to V, D and J genes according to IMGT and analyzed in immunoSEQ Analyzer, with only productive sequences retained. Clonality was calculated as one minus the Shannon entropy normalized by log2 of the number of productive unique sequences. Public and private clones were assessed among the 100 most prevalent clones of each patient and control. Clones were defined as Susac-specific if absent from the healthy and MS cohorts, from some 1,000 published viral clones and from other ImmuneACCESS disease sequences. The public reads were run again by TCRdb, first through fastp at Q25 and then through MiXCR, and only productive beta chains were kept. A single entry per CDR3 protein holds the most common genes and DNA from its merged rows. These V and J calls originate from TCRdb's pipeline instead of the authors' own analysis. This sample comprises about 150,000 distinct CDR3 sequences, around 95% of them detected only once. The top ten constitute less than 0.15% of the sample.

High-throughput TCR beta sequencing profiled peripheral blood CD8+ and CD4+ T cells from healthy donors, Susac syndrome patients and multiple sclerosis patients. Recently defined diagnostic criteria for definite or probable disease were met by the Susac syndrome patients. Bulk CD8+ and CD4+ T cells were purified by magnetic negative isolation, whereas CD8+ TEMRA cells were enriched by FACS. Blood was collected in EDTA tubes and processed within 24 hours, with PBMCs isolated through density gradient centrifugation. PBMCs intended for TCR sequencing were frozen in liquid nitrogen and were later thawed in a 37 degrees C water bath. Purity of sorted or isolated CD4+, CD8+ and CD8+ TEMRA cells was at least 90%. The research as a whole found: In patients with Susac syndrome, the CD4+ T cell repertoire showed no detectable clonal expansion. The number of individuals in the TCR sequencing and HLA analysis was acknowledged as relatively small.

Including the terminal cysteine and phenylalanine, the CDR3 comprises 16 residues. Only the CDR3 region is kept as DNA, spanning 48 bases read in frame from base 1. Germline trimming amounts to 4 bases on V and 2 bases on J, with 5 as the count of junction bases outside the gene matches. For CDR1 and CDR2, the germline V gene (reference sequence) lists LNHNV and YYDKDF. Details on this clonotype: Its binding antigen is unknown. Qualities for individual bases were not recorded, and no much larger clone is one base off.

This clonotype was obtained from a human donor with Susac syndrome. Material for sequencing was CD4+ T cells from PBMCs. The chain couples TRBV15 to TRBJ2-3, with 11 junctional bases fitting TRBD2. The DNA sequence is as follows: TGTGCCACCAGCACCAATAGCGGGGGGGTCACAGATACGCAGTATTTT. Its protein product is CATSTNSGGVTDTQYF.